Shown below are 4 T cell receptor beta chains from a single sample sequenced in a study of sequential checkpoint blockade in melanoma (dated by TCRdb to between 2018 and 2021). The library was produced with the immunoSEQ multiplex PCR assay. What TCRdb holds here is the immuneACCESS table cut down to in-frame rearrangements. Part of the clones is not present; checked against another copy, under half of the missing clones reflect an unresolved V gene, and the others are unexplained. The sample includes some 3,500 clones, with over 15% observed a single time. The top ten constitute about a quarter of the sample. Sample treatment or condition, as interpreted from the label and publication: randomized to nivolumab then ipilimumab (arm A) or the reverse (arm B). Source: tumor tissue (inferred from file names), taken from a patient given nivolumab and ipilimumab in sequence. All receptors come from a human donor with melanoma.

The chain joins TRBV19 to TRBJ1-2, with 10 bases fitting TRBD1. This CDR3 comprises 18 residues. Looked up from germline, CDR1 is LNHDA and CDR2 is SQIVND (reference sequence). V lost 2 bases and J lost 2; bases outside the gene matches: 11. CDR3 region: CASSIPGTGESENYGYTF. The CDR3 DNA reads as TGTGCCAGTAGTATACCTGGGACAGGGGAAAGTGAAAACTATGGCTACACCTTC. Full variable domain (rest looked up from reference TRBV19 and TRBJ1-2): DGGITQSPKYLFRKEGQNVTLSCEQNLNHDAMYWYRQDPGQGLRLIYYSQIVNDFQKGDIAEGYSVSREKKESFPLTVTSAQKNPTAFYLCASSIPGTGESENYGYTFGSGTRLTVV.

This clone was detected a few times. This chain joins TRBV25-1 and TRBJ1-2, with D unclear. Between the trimmed V and J ends, which lost 1 base and 4 bases, there was a span of 10 bases. The V gene's germline CDR1 is MGHDK and CDR2 SYGVNS. The CDR3 totals 14 residues. The CDR3 loop is CASSELGISYGYTF. The DNA of the CDR3 is TGTGCCAGCAGTGAATTAGGGATTTCCTATGGCTACACCTTC.

This clone was observed a handful of times. The CDR3 loop reads CATSRRLQTYDPQPQHF. The CDR3 nucleotides read TGTGCCACCTCACGTCGGCTACAGACGTACGATCCTCAGCCCCAGCATTTT. The chain carries TRBV6-8 and TRBJ1-5; no definite D call. This CDR3 spans 17 amino acids. From germline, CDR1 is MNHGY and CDR2 SAAAGT. V dropped 10 bases and J dropped 6 bases, with 28 bases sitting between them.

This chain uses TRBV30 with TRBJ2-1; 7 bases align to TRBD2. The CDR3 spans 14 residues. In germline, CDR1 is GTSNPN, CDR2 SVGIG (reference sequence). After removal of 0 bases from V and 5 bases from J, the junction contained 4 bases not matched to a gene. The chain's CDR3 is CAWSVQRGHNEQFF. CDR3 nucleotides: TGTGCCTGGAGTGTCCAGCGGGGTCACAATGAGCAGTTCTTC.